This T cell receptor beta chain came from a study of T cell responses to AZD1222 COVID-19 vaccine. Samples with a second dose at about 4 or about 12 weeks were pooled together. This clone was counted a few times. Its antigen remains unidentified. Method: immunoSEQ multiplex PCR; TCRdb's copy keeps in-frame clones and lacks some. The sample contains 90,000 to 120,000 clones, about 85% of which appear only once. The CDR3 spans 16 residues. Germline loops: CDR1 SGHKS, CDR2 YYEKEE (reference sequence). With V trimmed by 4 bases and J by 8 bases, 12 bases remained unmatched. Study-wide points: Repertoire sampling occurred only after the peak T cell response. Vaccine-related CD4 TCRs covered spike, predominating at 160-218 and 743-854. Most donors were white British, females outnumbered males, and clonal diversity was possibly underestimated.

The chain recombines TRBV5-5 with TRBJ1-4; 9 bases fit TRBD1. The sequence was obtained from an adult who received the AZD1222 COVID-19 vaccine. The material sequenced was peripheral blood, taken 28 days after the second AZD1222 dose. The CDR3 sequence: CASSTSTGTGSEKLFF. The DNA for the CDR3 is TGTGCCAGCAGCACTTCCACCGGGACAGGGAGCGAAAAACTGTTTTTT.